This T cell receptor beta chain appears in the sequencing data of a study of T cell responses to AZD1222 COVID-19 vaccine. General observations from the study: Donors skewed white British and female; clonal diversity was possibly underestimated. Vaccine-associated CD4 TCRs spanned spike, dominant at 160-218 and 743-854. Breadth and depth of Spike-specific TCRs rose after two AZD1222 doses.

Regarding this clone: Its target is not known.

From germline, CDR1 is SGDLS and CDR2 YYNGEE. The CDR3 runs to 17 residues. V shed 3 bases and J 5 bases; nucleotides not matched to a gene: 15. It was second doses at about 4 or about 12 weeks that were pooled. Method: immunoSEQ multiplex PCR; TCRdb's copy keeps in-frame clones and lacks some. Of approximately 130,000 clones in the sample, 80% to 90% were seen once. This TCR derives from an adult who received the AZD1222 COVID-19 vaccine. The V call is TRBV9, the J call TRBJ2-7; 9 bases map to TRBD1. The specimen comprised peripheral blood, sampled 28 days after the second AZD1222 dose. The DNA of the CDR3 is TGTGCCAGCAGCGCCGGAGGGGGGACAGGGTGGAGGGACGAGCAGTACTTC. It translates to CASSAGGGTGWRDEQYF.